These 15 T cell receptor beta chains share one sample of origin, sequenced in a study of T cell repertoires in cytomegalovirus infection. TCRdb called the reads again in MiXCR, with one record for every CDR3 protein. The data hold 800,000 to 950,000 distinct CDR3 sequences, with 32% observed a single time. No antigen has been identified for these receptors. The sample in question was cultured CD8+ T cells from PBMCs, obtained from culture after CMV antigen stimulation. The source of these receptors is a human donor in good health (CMV status not recorded). Some clones in this sample may be carry-over from other donors' samples.

The V call is TRBV6-1, the J call TRBJ1-1; no reliable D call. Germline-derived CDR1 and CDR2 are MNHNS and SASEGT. This CDR3 contains 12 residues. Trimming shortened V by 4 bases and J by 4 bases, and 7 bases separated the two germline ends. The CDR3 reads CASSVVFTEAFF. The CDR3 DNA follows: TGTGCCAGCAGTGTCGTGTTCACTGAAGCTTTCTTT.

This clonotype was seen at least ten times. The genes are TRBV7-2 and TRBJ2-3; D may match TRBD1 or TRBD2 (6 bases each). The CDR3 spans 18 residues. Between the trimmed V and J ends, which lost 1 base and 5 bases, there was a span of 22 bases. The V gene's germline CDR1 is SGHTA and CDR2 FQGNSA. This CDR3 is CASSLVWGALSEVDTQYF. The CDR3 DNA sequence: TGTGCCAGCAGCTTAGTGTGGGGGGCTCTTTCCGAGGTAGATACGCAGTATTTT.

The table lists this clonotype with a count of one. The J gene is TRBJ2-7, the V gene TRBV28, with 8 bases matching TRBD1. The CDR3 contains 15 residues. Germline loops: CDR1 MDHEN, CDR2 SYDVKM. The trim removed 5 bases at V and 3 bases at J, leaving 9 bases unmatched. The CDR3, as DNA: TGTGCCAGCAGTGCCGCCCAGACAGGGGACTACGAGCAGTACGTC. Translated: CASSAAQTGDYEQYV.

This clonotype was seen a few times. The chain has TRBV12-5 and TRBJ1-1; D gene uncertain. The germline V and J ends were trimmed by 6 bases and 4 bases, with 9 bases remaining between them. CDR1 is LGHNT and CDR2 is FRNRAP in the germline V gene. This CDR3 is built from 12 residues. CDR3 coding DNA: TGTGCTAGTGGACCGACCCCCACTGAAGCTTTCTTT. Translated, it gives CASGPTPTEAFF. The full variable domain, with the rest looked up from reference TRBV12-5 and TRBJ1-1, is DARVTQTPRHKVTEMGQEVTMRCQPILGHNTVFWYRQTMMQGLELLAYFRNRAPLDDSGMPKDRFSAEMPDATLATLKIQPSEPRDSAVYFCASGPTPTEAFFGQGTRLTVV.

The chain joins TRBV7-6 to TRBJ2-3, with 10 bases lining up with TRBD2. This CDR3 comprises 16 residues. Germline trimming cut 0 bases from V and 4 bases from J; bases unmatched to any gene: 4. Germline CDR1 reads SGHVS; CDR2 reads FNYEAQ. CDR3: CASSLAASGGADTQYF. CDR3 nucleotides: TGTGCCAGCAGCTTAGCAGCTAGCGGGGGTGCAGATACGCAGTATTTT.

The CDR3 sequence: CASSQVVYTWNTEAFF. CDR3 nucleotide sequence: TGCGCCAGCAGCCAAGTAGTTTACACCTGGAACACTGAAGCTTTCTTT. The chain joins TRBV4-1 to TRBJ1-1; D call uncertain. CDR1 and CDR2 (germline): MGHRA, YSYEKL. The CDR3 covers 16 residues. The V and J ends lost 1 base and 1 base respectively, with 13 bases between them.

The chain joins TRBV6-1 to TRBJ2-3; a weak D match, TRBD1 (6 bases). Germline V gene lookup returns CDR1 MNHNS and CDR2 SASEGT. This CDR3 is built from 18 residues. The V gene lost 5 bases and the J gene lost 0 bases, with 21 bases spanning the gap. CDR3 sequence (DNA): TGTGCCAGCAGTCCCCTCTTTGACAGGACAGCTAGCACAGATACGCAGTATTTT. Residues: CASSPLFDRTASTDTQYF.

The chain is built from TRBV5-3 and TRBJ2-7; D is possibly TRBD1 or TRBD2 (5 bases each). TRBV5-3 is an ORF for which the function is uncertain. This CDR3 comprises 12 residues. The V and J ends lost 8 bases and 3 bases respectively, with 12 bases between them. CDR3 DNA sequence: TGTGCCAGCACGGGGCTTAACTACGAGCAGTACTTC. Protein sequence: CASTGLNYEQYF.

V is TRBV7-8 and J is TRBJ2-7; 8 bases fit TRBD2. The CDR3 is 14 amino acids. Germline loops: CDR1 SGHVS, CDR2 FQNEAQ. V shed 5 bases and J 3 bases; nucleotides not matched to a gene: 6. CDR3 in amino acids: CASSPRGDLYEQYF. CDR3 DNA sequence: TGTGCCAGCAGCCCGCGGGGGGATCTCTACGAGCAGTACTTC.

This chain joins TRBV20-1 and TRBJ2-1; tentative D call: TRBD2 (8 bases). CDR1 is DFQATT, CDR2 SNEGSKA, per germline (reference sequence). Trimming shortened V by 5 bases and J by 1 base, and 18 bases separated the two germline ends. CDR3 length: 16 residues. The CDR3 DNA reads TGCAGTGCTCCAGGGGGACTAGTCAGGTCCTACAATGAGCAGTTCTTC. Amino acid sequence: CSAPGGLVRSYNEQFF.

This chain uses TRBV27 with TRBJ1-2; TRBD1 might be the D (5 bases). Germline V CDR1 and CDR2: MNHEY, SMNVEV (reference sequence). V was pared by 8 bases and J by 5 bases, with 21 bases between. The CDR3 spans 15 residues. This CDR3 is CASAAGTGTSYGYTF. DNA for the CDR3: TGTGCCAGCGCCGCCGGGACGGGTACCTCATATGGCTACACCTTC.

This clonotype was recorded at least ten times. J is TRBJ2-3 and V is TRBV4-1; no clear D. Germline-derived CDR1 and CDR2 are MGHRA and YSYEKL. Trimming pared 4 bases from V and 8 bases from J, leaving 16 bases between. The CDR3 is made up of 14 amino acids. The CDR3 DNA sequence: TGCGCCAGCAGCCCAGTGGCCAGCTCCGTTACGCAGTATTTT. Amino acids: CASSPVASSVTQYF.

This clonotype was picked up a small number of times. The V gene is TRBV7-6, the J gene TRBJ2-7, with 9 bases aligning to TRBD1. Germline CDR1 SGHVS, CDR2 FNYEAQ. This CDR3 has 16 residues. Trimming removed 5 bases from V and 6 bases from J; junction bases left unmatched: 14. This CDR3 is CASSPRTGEGYGEQYF. Written as DNA, the CDR3 is TGTGCCAGCAGCCCGAGGACAGGGGAAGGGTATGGCGAGCAGTACTTC. The full variable domain, in which reference TRBV7-6 and TRBJ2-7 provide the parts outside the CDR3, is GAGVSQSPRYKVTKRGQDVALRCDPISGHVSLYWYRQALGQGPEFLTYFNYEAQQDKSGLPNDRFSAERPEGSISTLTIQRTEQRDSAMYRCASSPRTGEGYGEQYFGPGTRLTVT.

Here the CDR3 DNA reads TGCGCCAGCAGCTTGGGACAGGGAGGCAACGAGCAGTACTTC. This gives the protein CASSLGQGGNEQYF. The V call is TRBV5-1, the J call TRBJ2-7, with TRBD1 as a possible D gene (7 bases). The CDR3 has 14 amino acids. Germline V lookup: CDR1 SGHRS, CDR2 YFSETQ. V was cut by 0 bases and J by 5 bases, with 12 bases left in between.

This clonotype was detected a few times. This sequence joins TRBV5-1 and TRBJ2-5, with TRBD2 identical over 12 bases. The CDR3 runs to 15 residues. Unmatched junction bases numbered 2, after V lost 1 base and J lost 4 bases. The germline V gene encodes CDR1 SGHRS and CDR2 YFSETQ. The CDR3 loop reads CASSLTSGGRETQYF. As DNA, the CDR3 is TGCGCCAGCAGCTTGACTAGCGGGGGGAGAGAGACCCAGTACTTC.